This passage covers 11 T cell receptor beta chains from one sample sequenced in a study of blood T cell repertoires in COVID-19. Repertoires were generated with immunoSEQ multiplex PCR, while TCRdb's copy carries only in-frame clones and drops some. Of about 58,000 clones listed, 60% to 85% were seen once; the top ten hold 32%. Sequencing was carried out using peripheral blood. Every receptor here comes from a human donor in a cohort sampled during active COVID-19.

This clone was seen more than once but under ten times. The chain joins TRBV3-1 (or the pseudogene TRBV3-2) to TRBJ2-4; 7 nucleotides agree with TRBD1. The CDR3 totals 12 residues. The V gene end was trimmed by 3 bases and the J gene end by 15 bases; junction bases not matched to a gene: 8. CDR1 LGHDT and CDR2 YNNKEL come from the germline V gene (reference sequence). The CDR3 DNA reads TGTGCCAGCAGCCATCAAAACAGGGGACGGTACTTC. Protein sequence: CASSHQNRGRYF.

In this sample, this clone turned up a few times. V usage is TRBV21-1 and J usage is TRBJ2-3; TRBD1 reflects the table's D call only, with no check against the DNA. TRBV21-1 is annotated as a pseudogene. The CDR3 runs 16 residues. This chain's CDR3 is CASSPETGGGTDTQYF. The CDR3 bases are TGTGCCAGCAGCCCCGAGACAGGGGGCGGCACAGATACGCAGTATTTT.

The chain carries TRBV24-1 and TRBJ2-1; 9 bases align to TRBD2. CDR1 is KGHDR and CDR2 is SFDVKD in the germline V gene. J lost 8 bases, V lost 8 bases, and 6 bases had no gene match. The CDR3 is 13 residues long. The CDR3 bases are TGTGCCACCAAAGCTAGCGGGACCGATGAGCAGTTCTTC. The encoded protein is CATKASGTDEQFF.

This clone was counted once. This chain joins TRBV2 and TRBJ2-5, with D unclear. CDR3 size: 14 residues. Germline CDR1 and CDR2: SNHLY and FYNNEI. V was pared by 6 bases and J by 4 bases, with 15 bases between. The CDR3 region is CASSPGSQGETQYF. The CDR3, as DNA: TGTGCCAGCAGCCCCGGGTCTCAAGGAGAGACCCAGTACTTC.

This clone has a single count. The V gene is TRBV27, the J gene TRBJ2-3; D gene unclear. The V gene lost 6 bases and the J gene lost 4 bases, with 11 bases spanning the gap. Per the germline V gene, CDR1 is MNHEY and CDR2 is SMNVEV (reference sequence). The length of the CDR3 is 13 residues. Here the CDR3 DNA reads TGTGCCAGCAGCCCCCGTTACTCAGATACGCAGTATTTT. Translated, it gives CASSPRYSDTQYF.

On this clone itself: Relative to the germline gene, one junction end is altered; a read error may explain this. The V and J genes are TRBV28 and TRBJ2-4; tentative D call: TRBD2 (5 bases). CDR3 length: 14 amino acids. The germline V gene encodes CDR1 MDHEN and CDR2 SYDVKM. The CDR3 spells CASSLRGAQNIQYF. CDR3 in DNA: TGTGCCAGCAGTTTACGGGGAGCCCAAAACATTCAGTACTTC.

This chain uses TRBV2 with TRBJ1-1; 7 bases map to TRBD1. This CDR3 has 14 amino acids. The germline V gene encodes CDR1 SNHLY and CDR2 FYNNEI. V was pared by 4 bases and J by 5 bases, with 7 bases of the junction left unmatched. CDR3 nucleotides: TGTGCCAGCAGTGCACAGGGGTCGGGAACTGAAGCTTTCTTT. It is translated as CASSAQGSGTEAFF.

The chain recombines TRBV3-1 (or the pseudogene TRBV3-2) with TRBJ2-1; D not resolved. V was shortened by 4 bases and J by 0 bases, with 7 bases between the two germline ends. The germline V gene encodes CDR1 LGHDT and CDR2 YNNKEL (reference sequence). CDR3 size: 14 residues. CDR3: CASSLSSSYNEQFF. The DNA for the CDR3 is TGTGCCAGCAGCCTGTCCAGCTCCTACAATGAGCAGTTCTTC.

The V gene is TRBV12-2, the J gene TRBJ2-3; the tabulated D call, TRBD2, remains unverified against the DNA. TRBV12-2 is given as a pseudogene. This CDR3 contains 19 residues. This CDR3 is CASRSRPENSSGVTDTQYF. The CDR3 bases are TGTGCAAGTCGCTCCCGACCCGAAAATTCTAGCGGGGTCACAGATACGCAGTATTTT.

The CDR3 DNA reads TGTGCCAGCAGCGCCGGGACAGGGGGCGTGCAGCCCCAGCATTTT. It translates to CASSAGTGGVQPQHF. The J gene is TRBJ1-5, the V gene TRBV7-2, with 12 bases that match TRBD1. The CDR3 loop spans 15 amino acids. V shed 5 bases and J 7 bases; nucleotides not matched to a gene: 6. Germline CDR1 is SGHTA and CDR2 is FQGNSA.

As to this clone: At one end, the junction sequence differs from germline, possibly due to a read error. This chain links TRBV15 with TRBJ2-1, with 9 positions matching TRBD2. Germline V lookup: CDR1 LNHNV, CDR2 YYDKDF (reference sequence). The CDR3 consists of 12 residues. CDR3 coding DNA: TGTGCCACCAGCAGAGCGACTAGCGGCTACCTCTTC. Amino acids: CATSRATSGYLF.